The sequence of this TCR beta chain was determined in a study of blood T cell repertoires in COVID-19 (dated by TCRdb to between 2020 and 2021). Looking at the study overall: Samples covering the acute and convalescent phases of COVID-19 were provided by collaborators in the United States, Italy and Spain. The material from the prospective study consisted of cDNA or gDNA derived from T cells, B-cell-depleted T cells, or PBMCs. The dataset comprised deeply sampled blood TCRbeta repertoires from subjects exposed to, actively infected with, or recovered from COVID-19. The repertoires were made available in a free public database intended to serve as a resource for research on the immune response to SARS-CoV-2. Samples were obtained from the ongoing ImmuneRACE study (first 160 participants) and from over 1,000 subjects provided by 6 global collaborators. Nearly every sample came with metadata listing a de-identified subject ID, COVID-19 status, age in years and sex. Where available, HLA class I and class II types were taken from metadata supplied by the sample provider and were not determined by assay-based typing. Beyond this particular receptor, the publication reports: The amount of clinical and demographic metadata varied by source and participant and was provided uncurated.

Participants in the prospective study were aged about 18 to 95 years, lived in some 24 United States geographic areas, and enrolled through a virtual design. To assign participants to cohorts, the prospective study relied on clinical history that participants themselves reported in a screening survey and a study questionnaire. Recovered participants in ImmuneRACE Cohort 3 were defined as having two consecutive negative NP/OP PCR tests, clearance from a healthcare professional, or resolution of symptoms. In the prospective study, mobile phlebotomists collected whole blood, serum and a nasopharyngeal or oropharyngeal swab from each participant. Additional blood draws and questionnaires over an approximately 2-month period could optionally be provided by prospective study participants. Before DNA extraction, blood samples from the prospective study were shipped at room temperature or frozen. TCRbeta CDR3 regions were amplified from genomic DNA by means of the immunoSEQ Assay, a bias-controlled multiplex PCR. In the original analysis: Within the assay, amplification of reference gene primers was used to estimate how many nucleated cells each sample contained. To quantify the absolute abundance of each unique TCRbeta CDR3 rearrangement, sequence reads were collapsed and filtered. Productive Simpson clonality was computed per sample as the square root of Simpson's diversity index over productive rearrangements. The table was pulled from immuneACCESS by TCRdb, which kept in-frame rearrangements only. Such tables lose some clones; where checked, under half of the loss comes from unresolved V genes, and the rest has no known cause. V, J and clone size are taken as reported in that table, and D and trimming were inferred from the DNA itself. The sample has over 300,000 clones on record, approximately 90% of them singletons. The ten biggest clones cover roughly a tenth of the sample.

About this clone itself: What this receptor recognizes is not known. The input lacks base qualities; no much larger clone sits a single base away.

The CDR3 runs 14 residues from the cysteine to the phenylalanine. The CDR3 DNA has 42 bases and is translated from base 1. CDR1 SGDLS and CDR2 YYNGEE were looked up in the germline V gene. V and J are trimmed by 2 bases and 6 bases, and the gene matches miss 5 bases of the junction. The chain couples TRBV9 to TRBJ1-5, and 7 junctional nucleotides match TRBD1. The sample consisted of PBMCs or T cells enriched from blood (not recorded which). The sequence was obtained from a woman in her thirties or forties who had recovered from COVID-19. The CDR3 sequence is CASSVSGGSQPQHF. The DNA sequence follows: TGTGCCAGCAGCGTTTCAGGGGGAAGTCAGCCCCAGCATTTT.